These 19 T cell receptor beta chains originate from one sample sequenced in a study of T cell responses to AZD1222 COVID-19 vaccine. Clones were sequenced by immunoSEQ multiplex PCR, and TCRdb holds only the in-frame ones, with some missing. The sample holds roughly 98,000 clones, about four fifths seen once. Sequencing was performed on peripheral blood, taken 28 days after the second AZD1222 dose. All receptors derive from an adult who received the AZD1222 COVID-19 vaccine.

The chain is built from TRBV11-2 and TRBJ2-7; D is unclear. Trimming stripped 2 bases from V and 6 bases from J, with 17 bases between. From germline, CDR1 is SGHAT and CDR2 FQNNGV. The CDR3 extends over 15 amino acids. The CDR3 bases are TGTGCCAGCAGCTTATGGTCGGCATTTGAACGCGAGCAGTACTTC. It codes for CASSLWSAFEREQYF.

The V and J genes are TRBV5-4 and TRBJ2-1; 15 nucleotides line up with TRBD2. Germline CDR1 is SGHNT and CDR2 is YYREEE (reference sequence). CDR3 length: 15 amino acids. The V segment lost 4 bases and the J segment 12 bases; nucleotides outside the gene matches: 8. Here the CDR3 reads CASSPPGLAGGAQFF. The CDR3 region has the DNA TGTGCCAGCAGCCCTCCGGGACTAGCGGGAGGAGCGCAGTTCTTC.

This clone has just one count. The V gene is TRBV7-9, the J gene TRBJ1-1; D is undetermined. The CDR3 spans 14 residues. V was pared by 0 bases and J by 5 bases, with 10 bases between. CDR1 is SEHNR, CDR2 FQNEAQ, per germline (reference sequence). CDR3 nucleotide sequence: TGTGCCAGCAGCTTAGCAGCCGGGGAGACTGAAGCTTTCTTT. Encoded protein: CASSLAAGETEAFF.

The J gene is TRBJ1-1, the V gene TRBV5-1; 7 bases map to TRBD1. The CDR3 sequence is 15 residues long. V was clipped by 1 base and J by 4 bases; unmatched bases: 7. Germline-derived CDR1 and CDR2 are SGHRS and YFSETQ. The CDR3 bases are TGCGCCAGCAGCTTGTTCCAGGGGGTAACCACTGAAGCTTTCTTT. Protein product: CASSLFQGVTTEAFF.

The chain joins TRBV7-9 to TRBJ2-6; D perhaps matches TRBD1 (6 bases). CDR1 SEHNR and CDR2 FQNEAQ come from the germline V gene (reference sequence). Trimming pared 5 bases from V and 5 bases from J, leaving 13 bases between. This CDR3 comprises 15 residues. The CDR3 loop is CASSPRGTRANVLTF. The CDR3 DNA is TGTGCCAGCAGCCCCCGTGGGACAAGGGCCAACGTCCTGACTTTC.

In nucleotides, the CDR3 is TGTGCCAGCAGCCCCGGGACAGGAGATGAAAAACTGTTTTTT. It translates to CASSPGTGDEKLFF. The V gene is TRBV6-5, the J gene TRBJ1-4, with TRBD1 matching over 8 bases. From germline, CDR1 is MNHEY and CDR2 SVGAGI. V was pared by 6 bases and J by 6 bases, with 6 bases of the junction left unmatched. The CDR3 has 14 residues.

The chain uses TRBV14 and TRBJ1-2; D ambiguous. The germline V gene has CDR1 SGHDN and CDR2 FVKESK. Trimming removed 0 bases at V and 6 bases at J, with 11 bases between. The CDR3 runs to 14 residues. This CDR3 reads CASSQDVSVHGYTF. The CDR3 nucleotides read TGTGCCAGCAGCCAAGACGTGTCAGTGCATGGCTACACCTTC.

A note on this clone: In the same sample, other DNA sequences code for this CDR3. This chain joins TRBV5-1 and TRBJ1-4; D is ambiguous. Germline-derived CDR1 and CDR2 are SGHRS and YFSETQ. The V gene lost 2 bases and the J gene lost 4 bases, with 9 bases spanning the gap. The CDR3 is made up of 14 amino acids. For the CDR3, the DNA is TGCGCCAGCAGCTTCGGCGGATTTAATGAAAAACTGTTTTTT. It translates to CASSFGGFNEKLFF.

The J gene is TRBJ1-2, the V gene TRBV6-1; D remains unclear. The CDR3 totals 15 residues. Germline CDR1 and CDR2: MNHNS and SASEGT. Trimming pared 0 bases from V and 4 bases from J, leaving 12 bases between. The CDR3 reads CASSEAGYNVYGYTF. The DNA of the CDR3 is TGTGCCAGCAGTGAAGCGGGGTACAACGTCTATGGCTACACCTTC.

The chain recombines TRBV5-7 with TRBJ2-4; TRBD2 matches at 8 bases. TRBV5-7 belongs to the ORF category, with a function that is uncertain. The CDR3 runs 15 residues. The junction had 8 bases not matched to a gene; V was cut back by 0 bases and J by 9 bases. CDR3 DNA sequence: TGTGCCAGCAGCTTGGACGGACTAGCCTTACCCATTCAGTACTTC. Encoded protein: CASSLDGLALPIQYF.

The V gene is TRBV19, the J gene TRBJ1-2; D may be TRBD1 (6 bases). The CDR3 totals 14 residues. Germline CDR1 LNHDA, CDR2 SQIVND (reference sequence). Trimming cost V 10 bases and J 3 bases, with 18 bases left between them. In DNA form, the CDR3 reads TGTGCCACCAGGGCCCTGGACAGCTACTATGGCTACACCTTC. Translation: CATRALDSYYGYTF.

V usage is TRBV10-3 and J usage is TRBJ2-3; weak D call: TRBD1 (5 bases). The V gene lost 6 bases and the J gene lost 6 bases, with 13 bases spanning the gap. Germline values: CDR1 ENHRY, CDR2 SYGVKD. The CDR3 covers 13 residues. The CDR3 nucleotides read TGTGCCATCAGAGACAGTCTCGGGGATACGCAGTATTTT. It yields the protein CAIRDSLGDTQYF.

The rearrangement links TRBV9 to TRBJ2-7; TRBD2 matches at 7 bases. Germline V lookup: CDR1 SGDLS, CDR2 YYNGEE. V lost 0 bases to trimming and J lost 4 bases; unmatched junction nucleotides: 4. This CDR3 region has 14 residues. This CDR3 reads CASSVGLAEYEQYF. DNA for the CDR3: TGTGCCAGCAGCGTAGGGCTAGCGGAGTACGAGCAGTACTTC. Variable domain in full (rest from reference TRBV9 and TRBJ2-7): DSGVTQTPKHLITATGQRVTLRCSPRSGDLSVYWYQQSLDQGLQFLIQYYNGEERAKGNILERFSAQQFPDLHSELNLSSLELGDSALYFCASSVGLAEYEQYFGPGTRLTVT.

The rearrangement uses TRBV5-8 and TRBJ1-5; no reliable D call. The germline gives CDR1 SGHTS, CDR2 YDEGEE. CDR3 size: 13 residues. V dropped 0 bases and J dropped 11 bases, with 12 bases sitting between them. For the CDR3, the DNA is TGTGCCAGCAGCTTGGCCGGGGTCGGTGCCCAGCATTTT. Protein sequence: CASSLAGVGAQHF.

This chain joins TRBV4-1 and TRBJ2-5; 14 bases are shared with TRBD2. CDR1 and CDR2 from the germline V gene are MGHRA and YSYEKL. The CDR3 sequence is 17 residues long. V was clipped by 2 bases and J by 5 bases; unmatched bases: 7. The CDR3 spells CASSQTGTSGSFETQYF. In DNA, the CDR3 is TGCGCCAGCAGCCAAACCGGGACTAGCGGGAGTTTTGAGACCCAGTACTTC.

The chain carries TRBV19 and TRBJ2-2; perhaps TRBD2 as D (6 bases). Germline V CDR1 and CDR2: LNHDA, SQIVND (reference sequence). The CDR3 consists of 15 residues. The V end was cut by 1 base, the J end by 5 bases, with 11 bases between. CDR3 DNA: TGTGCCAGTAGTATAGTTGAACTAGCAACCGGGGAGCTGTTTTTT. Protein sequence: CASSIVELATGELFF.

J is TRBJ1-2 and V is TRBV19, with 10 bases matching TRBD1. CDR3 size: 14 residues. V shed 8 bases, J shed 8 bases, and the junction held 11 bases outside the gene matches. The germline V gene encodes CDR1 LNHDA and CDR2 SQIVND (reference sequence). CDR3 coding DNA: TGTGCCAGTGCCCCCGACCGGGACAGGGGAGGCTACACCTTC. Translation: CASAPDRDRGGYTF.

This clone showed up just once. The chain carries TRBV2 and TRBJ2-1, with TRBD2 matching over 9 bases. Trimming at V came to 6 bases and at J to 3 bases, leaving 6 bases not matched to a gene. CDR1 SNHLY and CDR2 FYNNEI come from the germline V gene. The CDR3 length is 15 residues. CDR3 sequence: CASRELAGNYNEQFF. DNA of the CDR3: TGTGCCAGCAGAGAGCTAGCGGGGAACTACAATGAGCAGTTCTTC.

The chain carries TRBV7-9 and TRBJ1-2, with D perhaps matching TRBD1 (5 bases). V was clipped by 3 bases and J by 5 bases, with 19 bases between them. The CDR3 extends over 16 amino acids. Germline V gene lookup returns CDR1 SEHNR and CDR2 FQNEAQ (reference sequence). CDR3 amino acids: CASSFRDRGRLYGYTF. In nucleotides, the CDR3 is TGTGCCAGCAGCTTCAGAGACCGGGGGAGACTATATGGCTACACCTTC.